This TCR beta chain is drawn from a study of breast tumors, draining lymph nodes, adjacent tissues (dated by TCRdb to between 2015 and 2016). Broadly, across the study: Breast cancer patients provided tumor, adjacent nontumor tissue and axillary lymph nodes, and the study compared the TCR beta repertoires across these three sources. The study aimed to assess the relationships and possible T-cell exchange between tumor, surrounding tissue and draining lymph node repertoires in human breast cancer. What the study reported, not specific to this receptor: Rather than being directly demonstrated, the conclusion that tumor T cells originate in lymph nodes was presented as consistent with a hypothesis. The similarity between tumor and nontumor tissue repertoires was significantly greater in luminal-like breast cancer than in basal-like breast cancer. Tumor T-cell repertoires showed less diversity than lymph node repertoires and more diversity than nontumor tissue repertoires, and tumor T-cell repertoires showed preferential V and J gene usage. The data were considered consistent with most tumor T cells being derived from the lymph node and subsequently expanding within tumor tissue.

CDR1 is given as MDHEN and CDR2 as SYDVKM, both from the germline V gene. The junction carries 13 bases between V and J, which are trimmed by 6 bases and 5 bases respectively. A total of 14 residues make up the CDR3, ends included. Kept here is only the CDR3 DNA, which spans 42 bases and is read in frame from base 1. In regard to this clonotype: Its binding antigen is unknown. The conserved phenylalanine or tryptophan normally closing the CDR3 is absent here, so this likely arose from a read error.

The instrument was an Illumina HiSeq 2000. TCR beta chain libraries were generated by multiplex PCR amplification. The amplified TCR beta chain products were analyzed by high-throughput sequencing. The raw public data were reprocessed by TCRdb itself: fastp quality trimming at Q25, MiXCR clonotype calling, in-frame beta chains only. Each entry merges the rows of one CDR3 protein and shows their most common DNA and genes. This sample lists 250,000 or so distinct CDR3 sequences; more than 30% were detected once. The ten biggest clones cover 0.85% to 1.3% of the sample. Lymph node samples came from the axillary draining lymph nodes of breast cancer patients.

The source material was axillary lymph node tissue. This TCR was recovered from a female donor with breast cancer. Some clones in this sample may be carry-over from other donors' samples. The chain is assembled from TRBV28 and TRBJ1-4; TRBD1 is a possible D gene, resting on 5 matching bases. The CDR3 protein: CASSRNQGNEKLFS. The DNA is TGTGCCAGCAGCCGAAATCAGGGAAATGAAAAACTGTTTTCT.